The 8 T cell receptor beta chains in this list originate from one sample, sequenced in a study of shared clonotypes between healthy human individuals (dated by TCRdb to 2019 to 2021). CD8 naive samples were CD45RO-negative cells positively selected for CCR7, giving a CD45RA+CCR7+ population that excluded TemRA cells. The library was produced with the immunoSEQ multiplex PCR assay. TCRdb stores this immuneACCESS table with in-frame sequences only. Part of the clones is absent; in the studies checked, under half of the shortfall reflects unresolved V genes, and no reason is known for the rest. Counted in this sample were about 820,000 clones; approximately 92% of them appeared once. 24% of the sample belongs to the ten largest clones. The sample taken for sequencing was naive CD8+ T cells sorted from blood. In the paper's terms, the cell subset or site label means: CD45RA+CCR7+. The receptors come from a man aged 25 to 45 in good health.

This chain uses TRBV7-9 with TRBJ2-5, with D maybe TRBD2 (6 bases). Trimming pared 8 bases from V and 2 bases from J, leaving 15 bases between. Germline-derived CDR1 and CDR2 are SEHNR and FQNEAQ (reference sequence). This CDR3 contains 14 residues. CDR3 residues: CASPPTGDQETQYF. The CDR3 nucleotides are TGTGCCAGCCCCCCCACGGGAGATCAAGAGACCCAGTACTTC.

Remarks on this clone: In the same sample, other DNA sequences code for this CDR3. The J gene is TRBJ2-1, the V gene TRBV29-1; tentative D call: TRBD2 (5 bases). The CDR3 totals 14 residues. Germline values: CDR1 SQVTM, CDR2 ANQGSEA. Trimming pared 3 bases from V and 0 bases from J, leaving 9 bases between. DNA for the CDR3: TGCAGCGTTGAGGGAGAGAGCTCCTACAATGAGCAGTTCTTC. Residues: CSVEGESSYNEQFF.

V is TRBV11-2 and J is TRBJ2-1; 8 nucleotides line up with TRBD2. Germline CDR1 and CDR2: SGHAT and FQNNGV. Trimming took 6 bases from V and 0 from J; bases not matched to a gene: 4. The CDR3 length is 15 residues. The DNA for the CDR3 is TGTGCCAGCAGAGACACTAGCGGCTCCTACAATGAGCAGTTCTTC. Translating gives CASRDTSGSYNEQFF.

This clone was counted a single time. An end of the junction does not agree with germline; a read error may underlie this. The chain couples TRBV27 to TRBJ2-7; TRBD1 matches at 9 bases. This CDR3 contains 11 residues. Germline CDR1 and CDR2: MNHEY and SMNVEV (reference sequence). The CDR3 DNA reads TGTGCCAGCAGGGGGGGACAGGGTCCCATGTTC. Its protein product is CASRGGQGPMF.

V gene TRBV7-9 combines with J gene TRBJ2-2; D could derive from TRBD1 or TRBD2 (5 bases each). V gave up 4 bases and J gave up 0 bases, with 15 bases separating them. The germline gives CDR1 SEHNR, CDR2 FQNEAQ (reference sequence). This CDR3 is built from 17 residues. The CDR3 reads CASSSLRGESNTGELFF. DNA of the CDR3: TGTGCCAGCAGCTCCCTTCGAGGGGAATCGAACACCGGGGAGCTGTTTTTT.

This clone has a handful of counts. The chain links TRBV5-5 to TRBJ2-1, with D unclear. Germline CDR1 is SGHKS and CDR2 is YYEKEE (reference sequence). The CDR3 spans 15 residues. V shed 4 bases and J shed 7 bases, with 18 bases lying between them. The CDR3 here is CASSASRALLNEQFF. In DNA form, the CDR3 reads TGTGCCAGCAGCGCCTCGAGAGCGCTCCTGAATGAGCAGTTCTTC.

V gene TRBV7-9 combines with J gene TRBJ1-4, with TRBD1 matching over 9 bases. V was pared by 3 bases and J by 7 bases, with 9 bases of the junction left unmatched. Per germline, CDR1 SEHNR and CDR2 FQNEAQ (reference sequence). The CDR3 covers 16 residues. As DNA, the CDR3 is TGTGCCAGCAGCTTGCCCCTGGGACAGGGCGTTGAAAAACTGTTTTTT. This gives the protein CASSLPLGQGVEKLFF. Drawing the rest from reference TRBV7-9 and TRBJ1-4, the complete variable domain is DTGVSQNPRHKITKRGQNVTFRCDPISEHNRLYWYRQTLGQGPEFLTYFQNEAQLEKSRLLSDRFSAERPKGSFSTLEIQRTEQGDSAMYLCASSLPLGQGVEKLFFGSGTQLSVL.

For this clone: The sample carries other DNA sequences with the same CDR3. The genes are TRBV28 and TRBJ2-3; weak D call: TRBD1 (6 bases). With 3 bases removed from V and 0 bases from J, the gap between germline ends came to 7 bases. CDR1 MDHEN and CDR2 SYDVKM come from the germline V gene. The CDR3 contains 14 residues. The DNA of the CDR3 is TGTGCCAGCAGTTTTAGGGGGAGCACAGATACGCAGTATTTT. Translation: CASSFRGSTDTQYF.